This T cell receptor (beta chain) is from a study of blood T cell repertoires in COVID-19. Study-wide background: The cDNA or gDNA used as material had been derived from T cells, B-cell-depleted T cells, or PBMCs.

This clone is a singleton in its sample. This study enrolled people aged roughly 18 to 89 from around 25 US geographic areas. The study counted Cohort 3 donors as recovered given two negative PCRs, clearance, or symptom resolution. CDR3 length: 17 residues. Germline trimming cut 1 base from V and 2 bases from J; bases unmatched to any gene: 5. The germline V gene encodes CDR1 MGHRA and CDR2 YSYEKL. Per the original data handling: The assay estimated nucleated cells by amplifying reference gene primers. Repertoires were generated with immunoSEQ multiplex PCR, while TCRdb's copy carries only in-frame clones and drops some. V and J calls and clone size are as listed in that table; D and trimming were resolved from the DNA. The sample lists 200,000 to 300,000 clones; approximately 89% were seen once.

The chain recombines TRBV4-1 with TRBJ2-2; the match to TRBD2 covers 9 bases. This receptor was obtained from a woman aged 18 to 35 who had recovered from COVID-19. Sequencing was carried out using PBMCs or T cells enriched from blood (not recorded which). CDR3 DNA: TGCGCCAGCAGCCAAGCGAGACTAGCGGACAACACCGGGGAGCTGTTTTTT. Translation gives CASSQARLADNTGELFF.